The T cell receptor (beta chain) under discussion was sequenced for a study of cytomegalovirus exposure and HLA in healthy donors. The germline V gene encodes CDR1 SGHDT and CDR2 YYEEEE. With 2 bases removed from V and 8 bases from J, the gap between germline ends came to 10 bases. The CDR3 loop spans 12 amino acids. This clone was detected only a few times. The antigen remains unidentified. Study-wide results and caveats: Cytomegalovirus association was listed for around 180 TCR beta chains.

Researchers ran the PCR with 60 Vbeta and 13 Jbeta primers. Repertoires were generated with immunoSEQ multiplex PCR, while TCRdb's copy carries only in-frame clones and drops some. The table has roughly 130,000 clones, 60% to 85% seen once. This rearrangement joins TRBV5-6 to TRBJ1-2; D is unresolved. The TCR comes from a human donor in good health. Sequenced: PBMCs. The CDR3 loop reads CASSFGVGGYTF. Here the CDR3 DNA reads TGTGCCAGCAGCTTCGGAGTAGGCGGCTACACCTTC.